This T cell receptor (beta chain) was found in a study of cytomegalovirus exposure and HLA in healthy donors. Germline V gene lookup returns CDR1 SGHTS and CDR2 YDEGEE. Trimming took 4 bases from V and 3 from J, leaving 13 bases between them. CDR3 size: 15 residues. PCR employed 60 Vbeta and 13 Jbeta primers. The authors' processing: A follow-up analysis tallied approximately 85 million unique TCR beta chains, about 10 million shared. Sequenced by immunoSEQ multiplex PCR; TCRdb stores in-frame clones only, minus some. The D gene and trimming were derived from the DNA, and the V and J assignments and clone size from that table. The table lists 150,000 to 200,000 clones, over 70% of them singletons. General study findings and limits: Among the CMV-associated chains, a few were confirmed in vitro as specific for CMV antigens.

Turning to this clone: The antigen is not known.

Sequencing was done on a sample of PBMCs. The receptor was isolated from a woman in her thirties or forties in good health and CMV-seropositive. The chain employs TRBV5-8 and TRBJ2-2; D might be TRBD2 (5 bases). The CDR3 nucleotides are TGTGCCAGCAGCCCGTGGACTGGGGACACCGGGGAGCTGTTTTTT. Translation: CASSPWTGDTGELFF.